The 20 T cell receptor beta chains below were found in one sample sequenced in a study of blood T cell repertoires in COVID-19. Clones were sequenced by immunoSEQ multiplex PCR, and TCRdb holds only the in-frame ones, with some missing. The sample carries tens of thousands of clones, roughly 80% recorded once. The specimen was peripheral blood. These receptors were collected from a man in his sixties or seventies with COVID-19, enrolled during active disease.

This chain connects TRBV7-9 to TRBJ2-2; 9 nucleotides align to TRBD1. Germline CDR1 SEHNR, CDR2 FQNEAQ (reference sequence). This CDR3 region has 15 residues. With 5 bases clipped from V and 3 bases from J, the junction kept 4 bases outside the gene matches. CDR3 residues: CASSPGTGYTGELFF. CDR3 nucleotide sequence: TGTGCCAGCAGCCCGGGGACAGGGTACACCGGGGAGCTGTTTTTT. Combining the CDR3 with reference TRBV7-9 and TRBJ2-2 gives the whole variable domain DTGVSQNPRHKITKRGQNVTFRCDPISEHNRLYWYRQTLGQGPEFLTYFQNEAQLEKSRLLSDRFSAERPKGSFSTLEIQRTEQGDSAMYLCASSPGTGYTGELFFGEGSRLTVL.

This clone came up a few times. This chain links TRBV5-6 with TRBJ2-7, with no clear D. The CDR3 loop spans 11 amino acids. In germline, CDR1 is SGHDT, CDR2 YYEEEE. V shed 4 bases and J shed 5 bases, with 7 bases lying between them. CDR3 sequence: CASSISDEQYF. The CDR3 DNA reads TGTGCCAGCAGCATTTCCGACGAGCAGTACTTC.

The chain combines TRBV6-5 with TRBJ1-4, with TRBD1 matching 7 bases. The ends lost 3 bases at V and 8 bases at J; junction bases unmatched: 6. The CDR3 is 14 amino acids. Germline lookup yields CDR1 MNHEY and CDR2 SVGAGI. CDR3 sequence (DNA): TGTGCCAGCAGTTATTCGGACAGGAGGGAAAAACTGTTTTTT. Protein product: CASSYSDRREKLFF.

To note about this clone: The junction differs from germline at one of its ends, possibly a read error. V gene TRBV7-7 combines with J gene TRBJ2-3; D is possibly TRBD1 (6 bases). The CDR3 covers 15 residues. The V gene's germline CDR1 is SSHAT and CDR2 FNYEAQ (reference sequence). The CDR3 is CASSLRDISTDTQYF. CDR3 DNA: TGTGCTAGCAGCCTTCGGGACATAAGCACAGATACGCAGTATTTT.

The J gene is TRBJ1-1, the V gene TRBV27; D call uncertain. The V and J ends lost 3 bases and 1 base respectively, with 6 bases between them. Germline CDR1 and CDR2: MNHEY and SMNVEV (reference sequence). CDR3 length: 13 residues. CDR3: CASSLRRNTEAFF. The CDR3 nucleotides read TGTGCCAGCAGTTTGCGGAGGAACACTGAAGCTTTCTTT.

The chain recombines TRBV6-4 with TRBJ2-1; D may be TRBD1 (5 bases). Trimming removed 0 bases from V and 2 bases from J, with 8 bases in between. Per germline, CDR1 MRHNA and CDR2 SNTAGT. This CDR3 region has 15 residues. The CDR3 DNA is TGTGCCAGCAGTGACTCGGGGCGGACCTACAATGAGCAGTTCTTC. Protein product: CASSDSGRTYNEQFF.

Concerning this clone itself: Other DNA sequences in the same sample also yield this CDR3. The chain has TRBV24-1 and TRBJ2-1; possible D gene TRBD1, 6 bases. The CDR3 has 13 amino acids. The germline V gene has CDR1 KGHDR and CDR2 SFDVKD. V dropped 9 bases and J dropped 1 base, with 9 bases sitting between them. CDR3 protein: CATQDSSYNEQFF. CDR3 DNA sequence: TGTGCCACCCAGGACAGTTCCTACAATGAGCAGTTCTTC.

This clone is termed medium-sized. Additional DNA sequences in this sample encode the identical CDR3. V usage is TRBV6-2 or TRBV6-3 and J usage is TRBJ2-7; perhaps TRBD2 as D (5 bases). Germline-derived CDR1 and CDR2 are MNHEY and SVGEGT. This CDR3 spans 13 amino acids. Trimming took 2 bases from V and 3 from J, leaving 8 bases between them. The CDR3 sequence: CASSYEEDYEQYF. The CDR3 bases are TGTGCCAGCAGTTACGAGGAGGACTACGAGCAGTACTTC.

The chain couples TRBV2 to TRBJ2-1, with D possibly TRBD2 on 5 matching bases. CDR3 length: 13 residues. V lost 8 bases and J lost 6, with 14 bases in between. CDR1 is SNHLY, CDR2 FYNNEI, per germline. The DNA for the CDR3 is TGTGCCAGCGATGGGTCTAGCCTCAATGAGCAGTTCTTC. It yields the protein CASDGSSLNEQFF. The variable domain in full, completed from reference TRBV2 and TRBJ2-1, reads EPEVTQTPSHQVTQMGQEVILRCVPISNHLYFYWYRQILGQKVEFLVSFYNNEISEKSEIFDDQFSVERPDGSNFTLKIRSTKLEDSAMYFCASDGSSLNEQFFGPGTRLTVL.

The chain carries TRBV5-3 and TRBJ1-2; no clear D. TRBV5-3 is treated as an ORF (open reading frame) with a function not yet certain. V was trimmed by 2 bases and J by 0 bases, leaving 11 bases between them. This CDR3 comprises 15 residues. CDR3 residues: CARSLFQAANYGYTF. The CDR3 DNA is TGTGCCAGAAGCTTATTCCAGGCTGCTAACTATGGCTACACCTTC.

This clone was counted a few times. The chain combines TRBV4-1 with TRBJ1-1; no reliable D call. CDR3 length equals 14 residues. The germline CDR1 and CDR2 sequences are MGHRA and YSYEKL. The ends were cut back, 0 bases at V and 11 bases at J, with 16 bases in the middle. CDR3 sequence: CASSQEYDGRSAFF. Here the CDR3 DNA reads TGCGCCAGCAGCCAAGAATACGACGGGAGATCGGCTTTCTTT.

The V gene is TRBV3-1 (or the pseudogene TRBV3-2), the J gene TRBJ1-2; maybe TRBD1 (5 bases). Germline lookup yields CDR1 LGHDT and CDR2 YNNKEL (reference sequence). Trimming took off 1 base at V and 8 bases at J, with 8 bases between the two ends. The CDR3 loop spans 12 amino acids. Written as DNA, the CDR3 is TGTGCCAGCAGCCAAGTAACAGGCGGCTACACCTTC. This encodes CASSQVTGGYTF.

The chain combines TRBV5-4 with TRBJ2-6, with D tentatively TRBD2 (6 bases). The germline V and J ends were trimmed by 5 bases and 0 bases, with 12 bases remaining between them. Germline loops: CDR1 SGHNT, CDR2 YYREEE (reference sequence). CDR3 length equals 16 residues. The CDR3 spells CASRTGLRSGANVLTF. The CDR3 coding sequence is TGTGCCAGCAGAACGGGACTTCGCTCTGGGGCCAACGTCCTGACTTTC.

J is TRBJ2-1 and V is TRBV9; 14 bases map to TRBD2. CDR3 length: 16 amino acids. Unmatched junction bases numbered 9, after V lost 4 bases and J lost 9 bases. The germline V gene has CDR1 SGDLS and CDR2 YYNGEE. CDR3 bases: TGTGCCAGCAGCCCGGGACTAGCGGGAGATTTTGCTGAGCAGTTCTTC. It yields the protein CASSPGLAGDFAEQFF.

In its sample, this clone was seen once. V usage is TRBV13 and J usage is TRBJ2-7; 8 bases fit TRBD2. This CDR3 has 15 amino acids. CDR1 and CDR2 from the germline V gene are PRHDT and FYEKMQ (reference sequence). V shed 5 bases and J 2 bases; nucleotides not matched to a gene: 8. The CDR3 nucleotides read TGTGCCAGCAGCCGTAGCGGGACCTTCCCCTACGAGCAGTACTTC. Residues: CASSRSGTFPYEQYF.

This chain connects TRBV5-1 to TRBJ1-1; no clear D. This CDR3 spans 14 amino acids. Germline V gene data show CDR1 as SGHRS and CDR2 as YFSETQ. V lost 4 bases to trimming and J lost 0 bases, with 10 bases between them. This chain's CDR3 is CASSDPGMNTEAFF. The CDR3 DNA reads TGCGCCAGCAGCGACCCCGGGATGAACACTGAAGCTTTCTTT.

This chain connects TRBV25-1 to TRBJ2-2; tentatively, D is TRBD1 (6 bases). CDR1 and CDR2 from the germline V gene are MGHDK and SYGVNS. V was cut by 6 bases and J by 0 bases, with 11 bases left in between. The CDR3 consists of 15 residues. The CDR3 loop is CASSGTPANTGELFF. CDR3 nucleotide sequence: TGTGCCAGCAGCGGGACACCAGCGAACACCGGGGAGCTGTTTTTT.

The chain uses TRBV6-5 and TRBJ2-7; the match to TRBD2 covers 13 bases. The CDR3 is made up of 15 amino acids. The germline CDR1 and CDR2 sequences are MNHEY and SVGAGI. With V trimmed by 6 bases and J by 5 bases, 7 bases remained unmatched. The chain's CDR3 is CASRKGTSGTDEQYF. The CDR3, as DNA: TGTGCCAGCAGGAAAGGGACTAGCGGGACTGACGAGCAGTACTTC.

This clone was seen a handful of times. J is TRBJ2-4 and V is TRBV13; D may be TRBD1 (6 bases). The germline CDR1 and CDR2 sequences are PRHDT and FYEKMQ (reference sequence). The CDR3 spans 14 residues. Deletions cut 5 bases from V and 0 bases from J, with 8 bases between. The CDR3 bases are TGTGCCAGCAGCACCAGGGGAGCCAAAAACATTCAGTACTTC. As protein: CASSTRGAKNIQYF.

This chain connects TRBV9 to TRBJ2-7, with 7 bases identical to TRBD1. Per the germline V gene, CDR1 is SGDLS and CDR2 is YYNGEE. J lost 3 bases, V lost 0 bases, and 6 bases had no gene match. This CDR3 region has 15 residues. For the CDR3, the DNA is TGTGCCAGCAGCGTAGGGACAGGATTCCTCTACGAGCAGTACTTC. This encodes CASSVGTGFLYEQYF.